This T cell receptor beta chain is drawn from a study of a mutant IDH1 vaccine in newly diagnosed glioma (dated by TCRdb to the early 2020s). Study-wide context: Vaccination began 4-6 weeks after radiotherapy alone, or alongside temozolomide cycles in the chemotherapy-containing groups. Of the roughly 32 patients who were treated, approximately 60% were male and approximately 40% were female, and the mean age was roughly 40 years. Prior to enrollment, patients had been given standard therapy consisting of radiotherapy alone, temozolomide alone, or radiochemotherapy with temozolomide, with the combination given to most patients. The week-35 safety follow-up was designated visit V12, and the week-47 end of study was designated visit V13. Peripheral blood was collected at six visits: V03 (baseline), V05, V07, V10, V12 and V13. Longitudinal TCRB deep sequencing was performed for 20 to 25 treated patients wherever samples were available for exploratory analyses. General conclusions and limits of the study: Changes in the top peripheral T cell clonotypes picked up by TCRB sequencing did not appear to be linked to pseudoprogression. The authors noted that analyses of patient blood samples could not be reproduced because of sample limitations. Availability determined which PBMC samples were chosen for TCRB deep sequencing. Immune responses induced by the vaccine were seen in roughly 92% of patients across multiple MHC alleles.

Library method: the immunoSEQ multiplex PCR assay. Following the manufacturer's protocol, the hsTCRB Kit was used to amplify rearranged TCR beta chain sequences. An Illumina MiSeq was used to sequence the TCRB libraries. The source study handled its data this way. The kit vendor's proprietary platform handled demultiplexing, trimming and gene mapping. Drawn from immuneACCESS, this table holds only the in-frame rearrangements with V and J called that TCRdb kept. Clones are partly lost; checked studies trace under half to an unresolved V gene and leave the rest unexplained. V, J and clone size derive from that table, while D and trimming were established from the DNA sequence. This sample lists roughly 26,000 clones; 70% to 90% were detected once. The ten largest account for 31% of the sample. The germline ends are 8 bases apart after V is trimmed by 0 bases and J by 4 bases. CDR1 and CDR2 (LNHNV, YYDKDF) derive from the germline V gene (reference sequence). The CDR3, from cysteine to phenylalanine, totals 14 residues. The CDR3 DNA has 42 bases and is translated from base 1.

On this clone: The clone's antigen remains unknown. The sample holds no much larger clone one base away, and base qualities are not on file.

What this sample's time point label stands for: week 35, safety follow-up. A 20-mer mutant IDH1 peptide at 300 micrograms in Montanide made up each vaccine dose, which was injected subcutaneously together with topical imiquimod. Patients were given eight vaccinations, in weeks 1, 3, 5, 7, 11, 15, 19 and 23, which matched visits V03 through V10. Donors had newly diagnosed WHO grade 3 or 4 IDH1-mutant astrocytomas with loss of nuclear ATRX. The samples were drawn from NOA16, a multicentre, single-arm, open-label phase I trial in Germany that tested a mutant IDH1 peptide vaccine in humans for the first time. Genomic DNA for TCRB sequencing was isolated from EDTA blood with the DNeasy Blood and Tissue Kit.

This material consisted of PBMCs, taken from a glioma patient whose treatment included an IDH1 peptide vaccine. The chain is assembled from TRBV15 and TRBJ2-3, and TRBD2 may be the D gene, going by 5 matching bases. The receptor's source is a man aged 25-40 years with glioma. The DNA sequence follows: TGTGCCACCAGCAGAGATATTAGCGCAGATACGCAGTATTTT. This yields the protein CATSRDISADTQYF.